The subject of this entry is one TCR beta chain. The antigen remains unidentified. TCRdb ran MiXCR on the 5' RACE reads and lists one entry per CDR3 protein. The data show 140,000 to 150,000 distinct CDR3 sequences, around 21% seen once. The CDR3 is 12 amino acids. The germline V gene encodes CDR1 KGHSH and CDR2 LQKENI. V lost 6 bases to trimming and J lost 6 bases, with 10 bases between them. This sample was taken from a study of T-cell memory formation after mild COVID-19. Study information: Clustering of TCRs was largely donor specific. Study results and caveats: Nothing confirmed that second-wave clones peaking on day 37 were specific for SARS-CoV-2. The finding that pre-infection memory included some responding clones suggested that cross-reactive memory joined. Shrinking CD4+ clones were chiefly CM and EM; CD8+ ones were chiefly EMRA.

Sequencing input: PBMCs or a T cell subset sorted from them (not recorded which). This receptor was taken from an adult woman who had mild COVID-19 (a few samples of this study predate the infection). Cell type and time point are not known. The rearrangement joins TRBV18 to TRBJ2-3; D remains unclear. Here the CDR3 DNA reads TGTGCCAGCTCCCAGCTGGGTGATACGCAGTATTTT. It translates to CASSQLGDTQYF.